These 29 T cell receptor beta chains came from one sample sequenced in a study of shared clonotypes between healthy human individuals (dated by TCRdb to between 2020 and 2021). Library generation was performed with the immunoSEQ multiplex PCR assay. Not all clones reach the TCRdb copy of this immuneACCESS table, which keeps in-frame sequences only. Checked studies attribute under half of the gap to unresolved V genes and leave the rest unexplained. The sample table contains about 450,000 clones; only one count was recorded for roughly 77% of them. Under 15% of the sample is held by the ten biggest clonotypes. The specimen was PBMCs. The receptors originated from a woman aged 40 to 49 in good health. Some clones in this sample may be carry-over from other donors' samples.

The chain employs TRBV11-2 and TRBJ2-1; 9 bases fit TRBD2. Per the germline V gene, CDR1 is SGHAT and CDR2 is FQNNGV. V dropped 2 bases and J dropped 4; count of bases not matched to a gene: 3. This CDR3 has 15 residues. The CDR3 DNA reads as TGTGCCAGCAGCTTAATAAGCGGGAGGTACAATGAGCAGTTCTTC. It is translated as CASSLISGRYNEQFF. The full variable domain, completed using reference TRBV11-2 and TRBJ2-1, is EAGVAQSPRYKIIEKRQSVAFWCNPISGHATLYWYQQILGQGPKLLIQFQNNGVVDDSQLPKDRFSAERLKGVDSTLKIQPAKLEDSAVYLCASSLISGRYNEQFFGPGTRLTVL.

This chain joins TRBV7-9 and TRBJ1-4; no clear D. The V gene's germline CDR1 is SEHNR and CDR2 FQNEAQ (reference sequence). V was pared by 5 bases and J by 7 bases, with 20 bases between. CDR3 length equals 16 residues. DNA of the CDR3: TGTGCCAGCAGCCCCGAGAGAGCGGGGAGGATTGAAAAACTGTTTTTT. Translating it yields CASSPERAGRIEKLFF.

The count of this clone is one. The sample holds other DNA sequences that translate to the same CDR3. V and J are TRBV28 and TRBJ2-2; D might be TRBD1 or TRBD2, each matching 5 bases. The CDR3 consists of 14 residues. The germline V gene encodes CDR1 MDHEN and CDR2 SYDVKM. The V end was cut by 2 bases, the J end by 2 bases, with 6 bases between. Here the CDR3 DNA reads TGTGCCAGCAGTTTAGGGGGAAACACCGGGGAGCTGTTTTTT. Translating gives CASSLGGNTGELFF.

The rearrangement joins TRBV7-8 to TRBJ2-4; D possibly uses TRBD1 or TRBD2 (5 bases each). The CDR3 is made up of 15 amino acids. V was trimmed by 1 base and J by 7 bases, leaving 14 bases between them. Germline V CDR1 and CDR2: SGHVS, FQNEAQ. The DNA for the CDR3 is TGTGCCAGCAGCTTAGGCAGGGCGCCGGGGAACATTCAGTACTTC. This gives the protein CASSLGRAPGNIQYF.

Only a few counts were recorded for this clone. The DNA of the CDR3 is TGTGCCAGCAGGTCTCAGGGCGAGGAGGGCTACACCTTC. This translates into CASRSQGEEGYTF. The chain couples TRBV28 to TRBJ1-2, with TRBD1 as a possible D gene (5 bases). The CDR3 has 13 residues. Germline V lookup: CDR1 MDHEN, CDR2 SYDVKM. Trimming took 6 bases from V and 8 from J, leaving 16 bases between them.

The chain combines TRBV30 with TRBJ1-4, with 7 bases fitting TRBD1. The CDR3 totals 18 residues. The germline CDR1 and CDR2 sequences are GTSNPN and SVGIG (reference sequence). CDR3 coding DNA: TGTGCTCTCCCTAGGAGGAACAGGGGCGAGGATTCCGATGAAAAACTGTTTTTT. Its translation: CALPRRNRGEDSDEKLFF.

The chain carries TRBV27 and TRBJ1-4; D might be TRBD1 (5 bases). This CDR3 is 14 amino acids long. The V gene's germline CDR1 is MNHEY and CDR2 SMNVEV (reference sequence). Trimming removed 4 bases from V and 2 bases from J, with 8 bases in between. CDR3 nucleotide sequence: TGTGCCAGCAGTTCCAGGGTTACTAATGAAAAACTGTTTTTT. It is translated as CASSSRVTNEKLFF.

The CDR3 DNA reads as TGTGCCAGCACCGATATCATTCGACAGGTCGCGAACACCGGGGAGCTGTTTTTT. Its translation: CASTDIIRQVANTGELFF. V and J are TRBV2 and TRBJ2-2; D might be TRBD1 (6 bases). V lost 7 bases and J lost 0, with 21 bases in between. The germline CDR1 and CDR2 sequences are SNHLY and FYNNEI. This CDR3 is 18 amino acids long. Complete variable domain (other parts from reference TRBV2 and TRBJ2-2): EPEVTQTPSHQVTQMGQEVILRCVPISNHLYFYWYRQILGQKVEFLVSFYNNEISEKSEIFDDQFSVERPDGSNFTLKIRSTKLEDSAMYFCASTDIIRQVANTGELFFGEGSRLTVL.

J is TRBJ1-5 and V is TRBV4-3; D remains unclear. The CDR3 length is 15 residues. Germline-derived CDR1 and CDR2 are LGHNA and YSLEER. V dropped 0 bases and J dropped 4 bases, with 10 bases sitting between them. CDR3 protein: CASSQDSAVNQPQHF. The CDR3 DNA follows: TGCGCCAGCAGCCAAGATTCGGCTGTAAATCAGCCCCAGCATTTT.

The gene calls are TRBV6-1 and TRBJ2-2; a weak D match, TRBD2 (6 bases). V lost 2 bases and J 2 bases, leaving 12 bases between the germline ends. CDR1 is MNHNS and CDR2 is SASEGT in the germline V gene. The CDR3 totals 16 residues. CDR3 protein: CASSERRTINTGELFF. DNA of the CDR3: TGTGCCAGCAGTGAACGACGGACTATAAACACCGGGGAGCTGTTTTTT.

The rearrangement links TRBV29-1 to TRBJ2-1; TRBD1 or TRBD2 may be the D gene (5 bases each). The ends were cut back, 7 bases at V and 3 bases at J, with 13 bases in the middle. CDR1 SQVTM and CDR2 ANQGSEA come from the germline V gene. The CDR3 spans 13 residues. The CDR3 DNA reads as TGCAGCGCCGGGACCAGAAACTACAATGAGCAGTTCTTC. It yields the protein CSAGTRNYNEQFF.

The genes are TRBV4-3 and TRBJ2-2; possibly TRBD2 for D (6 bases). The CDR3 is made up of 17 amino acids. V lost 0 bases, J lost 5 bases, and 16 bases lay in between. The germline V gene has CDR1 LGHNA and CDR2 YSLEER. The CDR3 loop is CASSQEVAGPLTGELFF. The CDR3, as DNA: TGCGCCAGCAGCCAAGAAGTGGCGGGACCCTTAACCGGGGAGCTGTTTTTT.

The V gene is TRBV30, the J gene TRBJ2-2; 10 bases line up with TRBD1. CDR3 size: 13 residues. Trimming at V came to 8 bases and at J to 6 bases, leaving 6 bases not matched to a gene. From germline, CDR1 is GTSNPN and CDR2 SVGIG (reference sequence). The CDR3 here is CAGRTGGAGELFF. The CDR3 bases are TGTGCCGGCCGGACAGGGGGTGCCGGGGAGCTGTTTTTT.

The J gene is TRBJ2-6, the V gene TRBV5-4, with D unclear. Trimming removed 0 bases at V and 0 bases at J, with 7 bases between. The CDR3 totals 16 residues. The germline gives CDR1 SGHNT, CDR2 YYREEE (reference sequence). The CDR3 protein is CASSLDSRSGANVLTF. CDR3 nucleotides: TGTGCCAGCAGCTTGGACAGCCGCTCTGGGGCCAACGTCCTGACTTTC. Supplemented by reference TRBV5-4 and TRBJ2-6, the full variable domain reads ETGVTQSPTHLIKTRGQQVTLRCSSQSGHNTVSWYQQALGQGPQFIFQYYREEENGRGNFPPRFSGLQFPNYSSELNVNALELDDSALYLCASSLDSRSGANVLTFGAGSRLTVL.

A few counts support this clone. Within the sample, other DNA sequences also encode this same CDR3. The rearrangement uses TRBV18 and TRBJ2-7; possibly TRBD1 or TRBD2 for D (5 bases each). V was cut by 3 bases and J by 2 bases, with 11 bases left in between. Germline V gene data show CDR1 as KGHSH and CDR2 as LQKENI. The CDR3 sequence is 14 residues long. CDR3 protein: CASSPRDGPYEQYF. The CDR3, as DNA: TGTGCCAGCTCACCGAGGGACGGACCCTACGAGCAGTACTTC.

The rearrangement uses TRBV28 and TRBJ1-2; TRBD1 is a possible D gene (6 bases). The V and J ends lost 3 bases and 7 bases respectively, with 12 bases between them. Germline lookup yields CDR1 MDHEN and CDR2 SYDVKM. The CDR3 extends over 13 amino acids. The CDR3 spells CASSFRGHFGYTF. The DNA for the CDR3 is TGTGCCAGCAGTTTTCGGGGGCACTTTGGCTACACCTTC.

The genes are TRBV5-1 and TRBJ2-2; 12 bases match TRBD2. CDR3 length: 18 residues. The junction had 12 bases not matched to a gene; V was cut back by 4 bases and J by 5 bases. The germline V gene has CDR1 SGHRS and CDR2 YFSETQ. The CDR3 DNA sequence: TGCGCCAGCAGCGTACGGACTAGCGGGACTGGGATGACCGGGGAGCTGTTTTTT. Protein sequence: CASSVRTSGTGMTGELFF.

The V and J genes are TRBV5-4 and TRBJ2-6; possibly TRBD2 for D (5 bases). This CDR3 comprises 17 residues. Per germline, CDR1 SGHNT and CDR2 YYREEE (reference sequence). Trimming cost V 4 bases and J 0 bases, with 14 bases left between them. The CDR3 sequence: CASSGRGLGSGANVLTF. The CDR3 DNA sequence: TGTGCCAGCAGCGGACGGGGTTTGGGCTCTGGGGCCAACGTCCTGACTTTC.

V gene TRBV6-1 combines with J gene TRBJ2-2; D uncertain. V lost 5 bases and J 10 bases, leaving 14 bases between the germline ends. In germline, CDR1 is MNHNS, CDR2 SASEGT. The CDR3 length is 13 residues. The CDR3 region is CASSQTGPEELFF. Written as DNA, the CDR3 is TGTGCCAGCAGTCAGACTGGTCCCGAGGAGCTGTTTTTT.

This clone came up a few times. The chain joins TRBV6-1 to TRBJ2-3; 7 bases are a match to TRBD2. Germline CDR1 MNHNS, CDR2 SASEGT. J gave up 5 bases and V 7 bases, and 12 bases lay outside the gene matches. The CDR3 has 15 residues. CDR3 in DNA: TGTGCCAGCAACCCAGCGGGATTTACGGGAGATACGCAGTATTTT. Its translation is CASNPAGFTGDTQYF.

For the CDR3, the DNA is TGTGCCAGTACCCTTAGCGGGAGTAACATTCAGTACTTC. Its protein product is CASTLSGSNIQYF. The rearrangement links TRBV28 to TRBJ2-4, with TRBD2 matching over 9 bases. The length of the CDR3 is 13 residues. J lost 7 bases, V lost 9 bases, and 7 bases had no gene match. Germline V CDR1 and CDR2: MDHEN, SYDVKM.

The CDR3 loop is CASGDRYEQYF. CDR3 nucleotides: TGTGCCAGCGGGGACCGGTACGAGCAGTACTTC. The chain is built from TRBV7-2 and TRBJ2-7; either TRBD1 or TRBD2 may supply D (5 bases each). V was cut by 8 bases and J by 4 bases, with 9 bases left in between. From germline, CDR1 is SGHTA and CDR2 FQGNSA. CDR3 length: 11 amino acids.

V and J are TRBV6-5 and TRBJ1-4; D uncertain. This CDR3 is 16 amino acids long. V lost 0 bases and J 7 bases, leaving 15 bases between the germline ends. CDR1 and CDR2 (germline): MNHEY, SVGAGI. The chain's CDR3 is CASSYSPPRWGEKLFF. CDR3 DNA: TGTGCCAGCAGTTACTCGCCCCCCCGGTGGGGTGAAAAACTGTTTTTT.

This chain joins TRBV10-2 and TRBJ2-2, with 11 bases fitting TRBD2. The ends lost 4 bases at V and 3 bases at J; junction bases unmatched: 13. CDR1 and CDR2 from the germline V gene are WSHSY and SAAADI. The CDR3 length is 19 residues. As DNA, the CDR3 is TGCGCCAGCAGTGGAAATTTAGCGGGAGGGTGGGGTGACACCGGGGAGCTGTTTTTT. Translated: CASSGNLAGGWGDTGELFF.

This clone came up a few times. The chain employs TRBV2 and TRBJ2-4, with TRBD1 matching over 8 bases. V gave up 6 bases and J gave up 3 bases; unmatched junction bases: 7. The CDR3 length is 15 residues. CDR1 SNHLY and CDR2 FYNNEI come from the germline V gene. The CDR3 protein is CASRTGVGSKNIQYF. The CDR3 DNA is TGTGCCAGCAGGACAGGGGTTGGGAGCAAAAACATTCAGTACTTC.

The V call is TRBV5-1, the J call TRBJ2-2, with TRBD1 as a possible D gene (5 bases). The ends were cut back, 3 bases at V and 4 bases at J, with 13 bases in the middle. CDR1 is SGHRS and CDR2 is YFSETQ in the germline V gene. The CDR3 runs to 15 residues. CDR3 in amino acids: CASSSQDPTTGELFF. The CDR3, as DNA: TGCGCCAGCAGCTCACAGGACCCAACCACCGGGGAGCTGTTTTTT. Together with reference TRBV5-1 and TRBJ2-2, the CDR3 gives the full variable domain: KAGVTQTPRYLIKTRGQQVTLSCSPISGHRSVSWYQQTPGQGLQFLFEYFSETQRNKGNFPGRFSGRQFSNSRSEMNVSTLELGDSALYLCASSSQDPTTGELFFGEGSRLTVL.

V usage is TRBV7-3 and J usage is TRBJ2-1; D is perhaps TRBD1 (6 bases). From germline, CDR1 is SGHTA and CDR2 FQGTGA. The CDR3 spans 16 residues. V gave up 5 bases and J gave up 4 bases, with 18 bases separating them. CDR3 nucleotides: TGTGCCAGCAGCCGACAGCCTCCGGGACAATACAATGAGCAGTTCTTC. Its translation is CASSRQPPGQYNEQFF.

This chain links TRBV7-9 with TRBJ2-1, with TRBD1 identical over 7 bases. J gave up 7 bases and V 1 base, and 4 bases lay outside the gene matches. This CDR3 region has 14 residues. In germline, CDR1 is SEHNR, CDR2 FQNEAQ (reference sequence). The DNA for the CDR3 is TGTGCCAGCAGCTTAGAGGGCAGGGGGAATGAGCAGTTCTTC. Residues: CASSLEGRGNEQFF.

V and J are TRBV5-1 and TRBJ2-5, with D maybe TRBD1 (5 bases). V lost 4 bases and J 2 bases, leaving 12 bases between the germline ends. In germline, CDR1 is SGHRS, CDR2 YFSETQ. The CDR3 runs to 14 residues. The CDR3 region is CASSIRRDQETQYF. The CDR3 DNA follows: TGCGCCAGCAGCATCCGCAGGGATCAAGAGACCCAGTACTTC.